This TCR beta chain was identified during a study of beta chain features in type 1 diabetes (dated by TCRdb to 2016 to 2019). About the full investigation: Mean age, gender distribution, total cell number and subset yield were not different between patients and healthy donors. A total of under 140,000,000 sorted cells were examined across all samples, and the number of cells per subset was strongly correlated with RNA yield. The study compared the TCRB repertoires of sorted circulating CD4+ T cell subsets in recently diagnosed type 1 diabetes patients with those in matched healthy donors. Naive and central memory subsets were obtained from all 30 or so donors, but regulatory and stem cell-like memory subsets were isolated from only 8 patients and roughly 8 healthy donors. Results and caveats for the whole study, not just this receptor: At VDJ recombination sites, patients with type 1 diabetes made fewer insertions and deleted more nucleotides, a pattern implying thymic rearrangement abnormalities. PCR may preferentially amplify shorter templates, but because patient and control samples were amplified and corrected together, any resulting skew would affect both groups equally. HLA sub-analyses involved small numbers of individuals, so any influence of HLA type on TCRB rearrangement remained unresolved. Because cDNA was sequenced instead of genomic DNA, highly expressing activated cells could be over-represented, though the groups showed no difference in activation or CD3 levels. Type 1 diabetes patients showed a moderate but significant shortening of TCRB CDR3 length in all four CD4+ subsets. Naive, central memory and regulatory TCRB repertoires appeared to be more similar among patients than among healthy donors.

The High Capacity cDNA Reverse Transcription Kit was used to reverse transcribe all of the isolated RNA, meaning that expressed TCRB transcripts were what got sequenced. Deep immunoSEQ sequencing was applied to naive, central memory and regulatory T cell samples, giving an average of roughly 3.5 million total reads per sample. Sorted cells were lysed in RLT buffer and RNA was extracted with DNase-treated RNeasy Micro or Mini kits, depending on cell number. Each cell subset was processed on its own to prevent cross-contamination, while patient and healthy donor samples were processed together. TCRB sequences were amplified from cDNA with the immunoSEQ multiplex PCR, producing 87-bp fragments spanning the CDR3 region. Amplicons were sequenced on the Illumina HiSeq platform. Per the original workflow: PCR bias was computationally corrected using synthetic template baselines, reads within Hamming distance 2 were collapsed, and singletons that could not be merged were discarded. By aligning reads against IMGT, V, D and J genes, CDR3 length, and insertions or deletions at six rearrangement sites were assigned. Clonotype counts were normalized to sorted cell number within each subset before computing true diversity and Gini coefficients with the tcR R package. The overlap coefficient, calculated on TCRB nucleotide sequences, was used to quantify repertoire sharing. Out-of-frame TCRB sequences from naive cells were analyzed as a proxy for the pre-selection repertoire. Entries here come from immuneACCESS through TCRdb and include only in-frame sequences with V and J called. Some clones fail to appear in such tables; in the studies checked, an unresolved V gene covers under half of the shortfall, and the cause of the remainder is unknown. V and J calls and clone size come straight from that table; D and trimming were deduced from the DNA. The sample profile shows about 400,000 clones; 10% to 15% of them were found once. Jointly, the top ten make up 0.008% to 0.011% of the sample.

Details on this clone: The antigen this receptor binds is unknown. No base-level quality is on record; no much larger clone is a single base apart.

According to the germline V gene, CDR1 reads MDHEN and CDR2 reads SYDVKM. The V end loses 4 bases and the J end loses 4 bases, and a stretch of 9 bases separates them. CDR3 length: 13 amino acids, cysteine to phenylalanine. Only the CDR3 DNA is retained, 39 bases long and in frame from the first base. A single peripheral blood draw of around 120 mL on average was collected from each donor into heparinised tubes. A BD FACSAria II was used to sort naive, central memory, regulatory and stem cell-like memory CD4+ T cells with a panel that included CD45RO, CCR7, CD25, CD127, CD95 and CD27. Every sorted population had a purity above 95%. PBMCs were isolated right away by Lymphoprep density gradient centrifugation and were stained directly, without culture. So that batch effects would be minimized, each experiment stained and sorted samples in pairs, pairing one healthy donor with one patient.

Sequenced sample: naive CD4+ T cells from blood. Taken with the paper, the label for cell subset or site translates to: true naive CD4+ T cells. The clonotype originates from a woman aged 18 to 35 with type 1 diabetes. The chain couples TRBV28 to TRBJ2-3; no D gene can be assigned with confidence. The DNA is TGTGCCAGCAGTTCCCTCCCTCCAGATACGCAGTATTTT. It codes for CASSSLPPDTQYF.